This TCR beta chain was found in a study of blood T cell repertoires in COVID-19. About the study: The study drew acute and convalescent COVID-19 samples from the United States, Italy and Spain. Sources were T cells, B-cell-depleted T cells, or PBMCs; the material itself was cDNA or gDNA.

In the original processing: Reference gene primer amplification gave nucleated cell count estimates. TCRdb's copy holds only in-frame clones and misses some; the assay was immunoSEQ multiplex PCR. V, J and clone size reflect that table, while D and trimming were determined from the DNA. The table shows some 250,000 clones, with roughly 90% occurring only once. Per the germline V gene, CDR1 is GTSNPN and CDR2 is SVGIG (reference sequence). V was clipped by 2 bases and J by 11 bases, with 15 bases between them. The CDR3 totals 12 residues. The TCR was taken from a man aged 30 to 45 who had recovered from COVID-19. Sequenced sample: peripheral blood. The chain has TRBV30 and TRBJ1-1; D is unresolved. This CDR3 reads CAWSSSEYVAFF. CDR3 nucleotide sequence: TGTGCCTGGAGTTCTTCAGAATATGTGGCTTTCTTT.